Listed here are 25 T cell receptor beta chains from one sample, sequenced in a study of regulatory T cells in long-lasting Graves disease. Time point reported: newly diagnosed GD, antithyroid drugs for less than 3 months. PBMC RNA served as the TCR library source. Both iRepertoire HTBI primers and Arm-PCR of CDR3 regions were used to build the TCR beta libraries. MiXCR was run by TCRdb on the multiplex PCR reads, yielding one entry per CDR3 protein. The table shows roughly 610,000 distinct CDR3 sequences, with roughly 15% occurring only once. These data also formed part of another study, on T cells in Graves' hyperthyroidism and ophthalmopathy.

Specimen: peripheral blood mononuclear cells (PBMCs), collected at new diagnosis, from a patient treated with antithyroid drugs. These receptors came from a woman aged 25 to 39 with Graves disease.

The CDR3 nucleotides are TGTGCCAGACTAGCGGGACCCTCCTACGAGCAGTACTTC. This translates into CARLAGPSYEQYF. The chain employs TRBV3-1 and TRBJ2-7, with TRBD2 matching over 10 bases. Germline CDR1 is LGHDT and CDR2 is YNNKEL (reference sequence). The CDR3 is made up of 13 amino acids. V shed 9 bases, J shed 0 bases, and the junction held 2 bases outside the gene matches.

This clonotype was detected many times. Here the CDR3 reads CASSPPTELIVNTIYF. Written as DNA, the CDR3 is TGTGCCAGCAGTCCCCCCACAGAATTAATCGTGAACACCATATATTTT. The chain joins TRBV28 to TRBJ1-3; unclear D gene. Trimming removed 5 bases at V and 7 bases at J, with 21 bases between. Germline values: CDR1 MDHEN, CDR2 SYDVKM. The length of the CDR3 is 16 residues.

This clonotype appeared many times. The DNA of the CDR3 is TGTGCCAGCAGTGAAGGAGGAAGGGCTACCTATGGCTACACCTTC. It translates to CASSEGGRATYGYTF. The chain couples TRBV6-1 to TRBJ1-2; D gene uncertain. CDR3 length: 15 residues. Looked up from germline, CDR1 is MNHNS and CDR2 is SASEGT. With 1 base removed from V and 4 bases from J, the gap between germline ends came to 13 bases.

This clonotype was observed many times. J is TRBJ1-1 and V is TRBV20-1; 9 positions agree with TRBD1. From germline, CDR1 is DFQATT and CDR2 SNEGSKA (reference sequence). The CDR3 is 14 amino acids. Trimming removed 7 bases from V and 6 bases from J; junction bases left unmatched: 12. CDR3 coding DNA: TGCAGTGTCTTGGGACAGGGCTCCTATGCTGAAGCTTTCTTT. This gives the protein CSVLGQGSYAEAFF.

This chain uses TRBV6-1 with TRBJ2-4, with D uncertain. V was cut by 6 bases and J by 0 bases, with 18 bases left in between. The CDR3 runs 17 residues. CDR1 is MNHNS, CDR2 SASEGT, per germline. The CDR3, as DNA: TGTGCCAGCAGGGACGCAGGATCCGGATTAGCCAAAAACATTCAGTACTTC. Protein sequence: CASRDAGSGLAKNIQYF.

This clonotype has a count of ten or more. The chain links TRBV7-2 to TRBJ2-3; 12 bases map to TRBD2. CDR3 size: 19 residues. In germline, CDR1 is SGHTA, CDR2 FQGNSA. V dropped 4 bases and J dropped 1; count of bases not matched to a gene: 12. DNA for the CDR3: TGTGCCAGCAGCTACGCTGGACTAGCGGGGAGAGGGGGCACAGATACGCAGTATTTT. Translation gives CASSYAGLAGRGGTDTQYF.

This chain uses TRBV7-9 with TRBJ2-5, with a weak D call TRBD2 (5 bases). This CDR3 has 14 residues. The germline V gene encodes CDR1 SEHNR and CDR2 FQNEAQ (reference sequence). V was shortened by 2 bases and J by 0 bases, with 7 bases between the two germline ends. The CDR3: CASSLSGHQETQYF. In DNA, the CDR3 is TGTGCCAGCAGCTTAAGCGGCCACCAAGAGACCCAGTACTTC.

This chain connects TRBV7-2 to TRBJ1-3, with 7 bases fitting TRBD1. The germline gives CDR1 SGHTA, CDR2 FQGNSA. V gave up 4 bases and J gave up 0 bases; unmatched junction bases: 6. CDR3 length equals 16 residues. Here the CDR3 reads CASSWGGTASGNTIYF. In DNA, the CDR3 is TGTGCCAGCAGCTGGGGGGGGACAGCCTCTGGAAACACCATATATTTT.

This clonotype was counted ten times or more. The gene calls are TRBV28 and TRBJ1-2; TRBD1 agrees at 9 bases. With V trimmed by 3 bases and J by 4 bases, 9 bases remained unmatched. CDR1 is MDHEN and CDR2 is SYDVKM in the germline V gene. The CDR3 sequence is 16 residues long. CDR3 sequence (DNA): TGTGCCAGCAGTTTTCCCCGGGACAGGGAGCGCTATGGCTACACCTTC. This encodes CASSFPRDRERYGYTF.

V and J are TRBV20-1 and TRBJ2-7; 10 bases are shared with TRBD1. CDR3 length equals 14 residues. J gave up 4 bases and V 1 base, and 4 bases lay outside the gene matches. CDR1 and CDR2 (germline): DFQATT, SNEGSKA (reference sequence). The CDR3 sequence is CSARGDRGTYEQYF. CDR3 bases: TGCAGTGCTAGAGGGGACAGGGGTACTTACGAGCAGTACTTC.

The chain joins TRBV20-1 to TRBJ2-7; 8 positions match TRBD2. This CDR3 contains 14 residues. Per the germline V gene, CDR1 is DFQATT and CDR2 is SNEGSKA (reference sequence). Trimming at V came to 3 bases and at J to 2 bases, leaving 6 bases not matched to a gene. CDR3 DNA: TGCAGTGCTAGGGTCGCGGGAGGCCCCTACGAGCAGTACTTC. This gives the protein CSARVAGGPYEQYF.

This clonotype occurred many times. The rearrangement links TRBV5-6 to TRBJ1-2, with a possible D match to TRBD1 (5 bases). With 7 bases removed from V and 3 bases from J, the gap between germline ends came to 13 bases. The CDR3 spans 13 residues. CDR1 is SGHDT and CDR2 is YYEEEE in the germline V gene. The CDR3 DNA is TGTGCCAGCTCTTCGGGGACCTACTATGGCTACACCTTC. Protein product: CASSSGTYYGYTF.

This clonotype has only one observation. Its ends do not fully match the called genes, so a read error is possible. This chain links TRBV11-2 with TRBJ2-5; D call uncertain. This CDR3 has 13 residues. Per germline, CDR1 SGHAT and CDR2 FQNNGV. The CDR3 DNA sequence: TGTGCCAGCAGTAAAAGAGCCGGAGAGACCCAGCACTTC. This translates into CASSKRAGETQHF.

This clonotype was counted many times. The gene calls are TRBV28 and TRBJ1-5, with D unclear. Germline CDR1 and CDR2: MDHEN and SYDVKM. Trimming cost V 5 bases and J 11 bases, with 19 bases left between them. The CDR3 is 14 amino acids. In DNA form, the CDR3 reads TGTGCCAGCAGTAACAGCCCGGACCAATCAGCCCAGCATTTT. This sequence encodes CASSNSPDQSAQHF. The full variable domain, in which reference TRBV28 and TRBJ1-5 provide the parts outside the CDR3, is DVKVTQSSRYLVKRTGEKVFLECVQDMDHENMFWYRQDPGLGLRLIYFSYDVKMKEKGDIPEGYSVSREKKERFSLILESASTNQTSMYLCASSNSPDQSAQHFGDGTRLSIL.

This sequence joins TRBV10-3 and TRBJ2-7; 8 nucleotides align to TRBD2. Germline CDR1 is ENHRY and CDR2 is SYGVKD. V lost 5 bases, J lost 2 bases, and 5 bases stayed unmatched. CDR3 length equals 14 residues. CDR3 residues: CAISYREGPYEQYF. The CDR3 DNA reads as TGTGCCATCAGTTATCGGGAGGGCCCCTACGAGCAGTACTTC.

This chain joins TRBV18 and TRBJ2-1; 9 bases align to TRBD2. The V segment lost 1 base and the J segment 0 bases; nucleotides outside the gene matches: 7. This CDR3 region has 18 residues. Germline V gene sequence: CDR1 KGHSH, CDR2 LQKENI. CDR3 region: CASSPRSSSGSSYNEQFF. CDR3 nucleotide sequence: TGTGCCAGCTCACCACGTTCGAGTAGCGGGAGCTCCTACAATGAGCAGTTCTTC.

This clonotype was seen more than once but under ten times. The rearrangement uses TRBV6-5 and TRBJ1-4; D gene ambiguous. The CDR3 totals 15 residues. Trimming pared 0 bases from V and 8 bases from J, leaving 13 bases between. Germline assignment: CDR1 MNHEY and CDR2 SVGAGI. CDR3 protein: CASSYSSALGEKLFF. The CDR3 DNA reads as TGTGCCAGCAGTTACTCGAGCGCTCTTGGGGAAAAACTGTTTTTT.

There are a few counts of this clonotype. The V gene is TRBV5-1, the J gene TRBJ2-7, with D unresolved. The ends were cut back, 1 base at V and 6 bases at J, with 8 bases in the middle. The CDR3 consists of 12 residues. Germline values: CDR1 SGHRS, CDR2 YFSETQ. Here the CDR3 DNA reads TGCGCCAGCAGCTTGTGGCCGCCCGAGCAGTACTTC. Protein product: CASSLWPPEQYF. The full variable domain, in which reference TRBV5-1 and TRBJ2-7 provide the parts outside the CDR3, is KAGVTQTPRYLIKTRGQQVTLSCSPISGHRSVSWYQQTPGQGLQFLFEYFSETQRNKGNFPGRFSGRQFSNSRSEMNVSTLELGDSALYLCASSLWPPEQYFGPGTRLTVT.

This clonotype occurred a few times. The V call is TRBV19, the J call TRBJ2-5, with a weak D call TRBD1 (5 bases). Between the trimmed V and J ends, which lost 3 bases and 2 bases, there was a span of 7 bases. Germline V gene data show CDR1 as LNHDA and CDR2 as SQIVND (reference sequence). This CDR3 has 13 residues. The DNA of the CDR3 is TGTGCCAGTAGTATTTCAGGGCAAGAGACCCAGTACTTC. It encodes CASSISGQETQYF.

This sequence joins TRBV28 and TRBJ2-1; a possible D gene is TRBD1 (5 bases). V was clipped by 6 bases and J by 9 bases, with 9 bases between them. This CDR3 has 11 amino acids. CDR1 is MDHEN and CDR2 is SYDVKM in the germline V gene. CDR3 region: CASRVRGEQFF. The CDR3 nucleotides read TGTGCCAGCAGGGTTAGGGGTGAGCAGTTCTTC.

This clonotype has more than one count but fewer than ten. The chain links TRBV6-2 or TRBV6-3 to TRBJ2-5; the match to TRBD2 covers 10 bases. With V trimmed by 5 bases and J by 5 bases, 11 bases remained unmatched. The CDR3 covers 16 residues. Germline V gene data show CDR1 as MNHEY and CDR2 as SVGEGT. CDR3 bases: TGTGCCAGCAGTGAAGTTCCTAGCGGGAGTCAGGAGACCCAGTACTTC. It encodes CASSEVPSGSQETQYF.

Ten or more counts support this clonotype. CDR3 protein: CASSLSAPQGYYGYTF. The CDR3, as DNA: TGTGCCAGCAGTTTATCCGCCCCACAGGGGTACTATGGCTACACCTTC. The chain links TRBV28 to TRBJ1-2; the match to TRBD1 covers 7 bases. V shed 1 base, J shed 3 bases, and the junction held 8 bases outside the gene matches. Germline V gene sequence: CDR1 MDHEN, CDR2 SYDVKM. The CDR3 is made up of 16 amino acids.

The chain recombines TRBV19 with TRBJ2-7; the match to TRBD1 covers 7 bases. Germline trimming cut 5 bases from V and 7 bases from J; bases unmatched to any gene: 17. The CDR3 sequence is 16 residues long. Germline assignment: CDR1 LNHDA and CDR2 SQIVND (reference sequence). CDR3 region: CASSLTGQVSYNEQYF. CDR3 nucleotides: TGTGCCAGTAGTCTGACTGGACAGGTCTCCTACAATGAGCAGTACTTC.

This clonotype was recorded many times. The chain employs TRBV7-9 and TRBJ1-6, with TRBD1 matching 9 bases. CDR1 and CDR2 from the germline V gene are SEHNR and FQNEAQ (reference sequence). V shed 7 bases, J shed 10 bases, and the junction held 8 bases outside the gene matches. This CDR3 has 14 amino acids. CDR3 residues: CASTKGTGYSPLHF. The CDR3 nucleotides are TGTGCCAGCACCAAGGGGACAGGGTACTCACCCCTCCACTTT.

The chain employs TRBV28 and TRBJ1-5, with D unclear. Germline values: CDR1 MDHEN, CDR2 SYDVKM. Trimming took 3 bases from V and 5 from J, leaving 11 bases between them. The CDR3 sequence is 14 residues long. The CDR3 DNA sequence: TGTGCCAGCAGTTTTTGGGAGTCGGATCAGCCCCAGCATTTT. Encoded protein: CASSFWESDQPQHF. The entire variable domain, with the rest obtained from reference TRBV28 and TRBJ1-5, is as follows: DVKVTQSSRYLVKRTGEKVFLECVQDMDHENMFWYRQDPGLGLRLIYFSYDVKMKEKGDIPEGYSVSREKKERFSLILESASTNQTSMYLCASSFWESDQPQHFGDGTRLSIL.